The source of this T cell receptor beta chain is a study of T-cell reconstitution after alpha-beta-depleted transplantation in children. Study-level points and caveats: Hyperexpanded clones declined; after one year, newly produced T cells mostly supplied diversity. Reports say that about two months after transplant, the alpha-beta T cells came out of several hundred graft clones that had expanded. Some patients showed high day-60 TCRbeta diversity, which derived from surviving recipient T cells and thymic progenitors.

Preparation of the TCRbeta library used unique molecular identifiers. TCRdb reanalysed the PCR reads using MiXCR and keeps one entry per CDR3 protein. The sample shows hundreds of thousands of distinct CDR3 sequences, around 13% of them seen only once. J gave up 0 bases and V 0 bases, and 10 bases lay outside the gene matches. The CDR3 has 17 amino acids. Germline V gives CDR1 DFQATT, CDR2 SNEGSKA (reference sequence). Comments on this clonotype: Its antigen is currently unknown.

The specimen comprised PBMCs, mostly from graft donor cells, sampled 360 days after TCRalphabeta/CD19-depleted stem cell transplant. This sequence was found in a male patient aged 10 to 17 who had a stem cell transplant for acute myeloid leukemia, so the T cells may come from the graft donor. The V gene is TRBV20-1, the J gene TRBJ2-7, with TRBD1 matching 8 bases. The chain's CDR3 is CSARDLAGGPSSYEQYF. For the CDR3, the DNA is TGCAGTGCTAGAGATCTGGCAGGGGGCCCAAGCTCCTACGAGCAGTACTTC.